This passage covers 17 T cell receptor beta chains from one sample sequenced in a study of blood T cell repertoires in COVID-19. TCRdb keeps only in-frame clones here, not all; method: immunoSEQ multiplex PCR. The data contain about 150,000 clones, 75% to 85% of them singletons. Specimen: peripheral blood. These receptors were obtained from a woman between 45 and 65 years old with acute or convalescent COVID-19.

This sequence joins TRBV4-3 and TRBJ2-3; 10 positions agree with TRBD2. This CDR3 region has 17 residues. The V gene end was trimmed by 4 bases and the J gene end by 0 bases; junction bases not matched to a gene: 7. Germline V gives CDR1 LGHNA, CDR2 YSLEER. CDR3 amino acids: CASSRGLAGDSTDTQYF. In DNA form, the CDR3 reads TGCGCCAGCAGCCGGGGCCTAGCGGGGGACAGCACAGATACGCAGTATTTT.

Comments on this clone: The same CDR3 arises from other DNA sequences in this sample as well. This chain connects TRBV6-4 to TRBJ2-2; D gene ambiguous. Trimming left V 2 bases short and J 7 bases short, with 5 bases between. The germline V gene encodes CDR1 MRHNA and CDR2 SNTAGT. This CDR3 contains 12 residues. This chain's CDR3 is CASSDGGGELFF. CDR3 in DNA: TGTGCCAGCAGTGACGGCGGCGGGGAGCTGTTTTTT.

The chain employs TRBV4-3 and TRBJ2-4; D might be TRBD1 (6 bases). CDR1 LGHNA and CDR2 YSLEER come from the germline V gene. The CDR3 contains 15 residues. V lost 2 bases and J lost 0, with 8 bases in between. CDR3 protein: CASSQNRVAKNIQYF. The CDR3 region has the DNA TGCGCCAGCAGCCAAAACAGGGTAGCCAAAAACATTCAGTACTTC.

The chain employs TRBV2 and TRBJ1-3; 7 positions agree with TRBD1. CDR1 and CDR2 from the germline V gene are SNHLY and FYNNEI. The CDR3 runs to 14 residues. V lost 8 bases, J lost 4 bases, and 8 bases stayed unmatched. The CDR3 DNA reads TGTGCCAGCGGAACAGGGGTAGCAGGAAACACCATATATTTT. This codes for CASGTGVAGNTIYF.

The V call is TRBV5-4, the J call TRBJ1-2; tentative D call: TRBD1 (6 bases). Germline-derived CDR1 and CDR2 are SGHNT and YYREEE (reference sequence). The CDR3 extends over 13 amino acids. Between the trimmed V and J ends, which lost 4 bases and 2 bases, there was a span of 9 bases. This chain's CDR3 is CASSADRNYGYTF. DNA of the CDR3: TGTGCCAGCAGCGCCGACAGGAACTATGGCTACACCTTC. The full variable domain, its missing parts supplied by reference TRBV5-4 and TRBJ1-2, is ETGVTQSPTHLIKTRGQQVTLRCSSQSGHNTVSWYQQALGQGPQFIFQYYREEENGRGNFPPRFSGLQFPNYSSELNVNALELDDSALYLCASSADRNYGYTFGSGTRLTVV.

This CDR3 reads CASSPRDAFMNTEAFF. The CDR3 DNA is TGTGCCAGCTCACCGCGGGACGCCTTCATGAACACTGAAGCTTTCTTT. J is TRBJ1-1 and V is TRBV18; D might be TRBD1 (5 bases). Deletions cut 3 bases from V and 0 bases from J, with 14 bases between. Per germline, CDR1 KGHSH and CDR2 LQKENI. The CDR3 has 16 amino acids. Full variable domain (remainder filled in from reference TRBV18 and TRBJ1-1): NAGVMQNPRHLVRRRGQEARLRCSPMKGHSHVYWYRQLPEEGLKFMVYLQKENIIDESGMPKERFSAEFPKEGPSILRIQQVVRGDSAAYFCASSPRDAFMNTEAFFGQGTRLTVV.

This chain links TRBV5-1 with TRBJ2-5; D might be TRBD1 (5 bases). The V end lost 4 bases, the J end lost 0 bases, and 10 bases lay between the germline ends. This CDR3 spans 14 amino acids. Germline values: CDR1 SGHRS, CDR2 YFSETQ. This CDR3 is CASSPVTDQETQYF. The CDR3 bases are TGCGCCAGCAGCCCAGTGACAGACCAAGAGACCCAGTACTTC.

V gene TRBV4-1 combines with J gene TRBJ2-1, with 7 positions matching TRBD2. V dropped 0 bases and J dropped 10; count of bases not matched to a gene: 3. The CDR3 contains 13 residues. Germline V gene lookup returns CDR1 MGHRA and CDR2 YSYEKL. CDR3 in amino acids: CASSQDGRREQFF. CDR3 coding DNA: TGCGCCAGCAGCCAAGACGGGAGGCGGGAGCAGTTCTTC.

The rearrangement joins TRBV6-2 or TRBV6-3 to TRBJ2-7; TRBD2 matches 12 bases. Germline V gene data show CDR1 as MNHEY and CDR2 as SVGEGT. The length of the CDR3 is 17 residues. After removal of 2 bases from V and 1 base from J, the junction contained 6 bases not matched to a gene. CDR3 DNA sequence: TGTGCCAGCAGTTACAGTACTAGCGGGAGGATGTCCTACGAGCAGTACTTC. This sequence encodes CASSYSTSGRMSYEQYF.

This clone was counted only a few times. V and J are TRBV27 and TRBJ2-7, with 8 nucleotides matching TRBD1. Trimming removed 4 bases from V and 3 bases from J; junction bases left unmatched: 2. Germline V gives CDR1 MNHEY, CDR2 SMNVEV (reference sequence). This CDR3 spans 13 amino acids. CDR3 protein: CASSYRGIYEQYF. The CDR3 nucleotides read TGTGCCAGCAGTTACAGGGGGATCTACGAGCAGTACTTC.

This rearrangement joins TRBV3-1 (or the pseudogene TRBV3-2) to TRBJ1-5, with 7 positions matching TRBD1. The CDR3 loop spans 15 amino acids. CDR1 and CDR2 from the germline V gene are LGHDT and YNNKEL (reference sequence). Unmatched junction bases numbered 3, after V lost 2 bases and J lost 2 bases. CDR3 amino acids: CASSQKGQGNQPQHF. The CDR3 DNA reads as TGTGCCAGCAGCCAAAAAGGACAGGGCAATCAGCCCCAGCATTTT.

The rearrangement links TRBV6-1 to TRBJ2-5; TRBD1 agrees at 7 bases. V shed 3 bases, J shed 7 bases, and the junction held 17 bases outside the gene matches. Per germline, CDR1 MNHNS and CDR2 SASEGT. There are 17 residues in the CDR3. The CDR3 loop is CASSDPGTAPTMWTQYF. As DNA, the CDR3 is TGTGCCAGCAGTGATCCCGGGACAGCCCCGACGATGTGGACCCAGTACTTC.

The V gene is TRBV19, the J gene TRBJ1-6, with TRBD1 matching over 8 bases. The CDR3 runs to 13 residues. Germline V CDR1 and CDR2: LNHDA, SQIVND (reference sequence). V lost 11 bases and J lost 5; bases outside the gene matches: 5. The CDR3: CASGQANNSPLHF. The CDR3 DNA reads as TGTGCCTCGGGACAGGCTAATAATTCACCCCTCCACTTT.

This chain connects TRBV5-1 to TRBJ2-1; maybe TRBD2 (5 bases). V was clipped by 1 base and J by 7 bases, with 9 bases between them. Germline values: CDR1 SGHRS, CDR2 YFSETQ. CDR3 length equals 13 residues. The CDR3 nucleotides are TGCGCCAGCAGCTTGAACGGGGTTAATGAGCAGTTCTTC. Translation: CASSLNGVNEQFF.

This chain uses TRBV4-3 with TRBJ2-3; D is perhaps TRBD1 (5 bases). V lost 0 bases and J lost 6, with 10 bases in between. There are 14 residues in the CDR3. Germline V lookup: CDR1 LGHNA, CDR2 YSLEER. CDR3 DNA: TGCGCCAGCAGCCAAGATCCCAGGGCGGATACGCAGTATTTT. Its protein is CASSQDPRADTQYF.

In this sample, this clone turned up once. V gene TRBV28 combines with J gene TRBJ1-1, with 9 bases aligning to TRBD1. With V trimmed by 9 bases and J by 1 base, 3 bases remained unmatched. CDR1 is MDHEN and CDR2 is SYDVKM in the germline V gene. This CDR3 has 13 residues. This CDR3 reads CARGTGTNTEAFF. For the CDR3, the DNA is TGTGCCAGGGGGACAGGGACGAACACTGAAGCTTTCTTT.

CDR3 sequence reads: CASSQDRQGSNYGYTF. In nucleotides, the CDR3 is TGCGCCAGCAGCCAAGATCGACAGGGATCTAACTATGGCTACACCTTC. The V and J genes are TRBV4-3 and TRBJ1-2; 7 bases map to TRBD1. V gave up 0 bases and J gave up 0 bases; unmatched junction bases: 4. The V gene's germline CDR1 is LGHNA and CDR2 YSLEER. The CDR3 sequence is 16 residues long.